This T cell receptor (beta chain) was obtained from a study of shared clonotypes between healthy human individuals. Across the whole study: Per donor, CD8 memory used one plate, CD8 naive used two, CD4 memory used three and CD4 naive used three.

Genomic DNA per cell subset filled all wells of several immunoSEQ plates. Generated by immunoSEQ multiplex PCR, the TCRdb table keeps only in-frame clones and is missing some. The sample holds roughly 1,800,000 clones, less than 95% seen once. Study-wide findings and caveats: Roughly 4.6% of naive CD4 clonotypes were common to four donors. Memory subsets generally showed smaller estimated richness than naive subsets did.

CD45RO-negative cells were positively selected for CCR7, leaving out terminally differentiated effector memory CD45RA+ cells. The CDR3 is made up of 13 amino acids. From germline, CDR1 is MNHEY and CDR2 SMNVEV (reference sequence). Trimming left V 6 bases short and J 4 bases short, with 13 bases between. Of note for this clone: The target antigen is unknown.

Specimen: naive CD8+ T cells sorted from blood. The V and J genes are TRBV27 and TRBJ2-7, with a tentative D call TRBD1 (5 bases). The receptor comes from a man aged 18 to 35 in good health. CDR3 protein: CASSPGFPYEQYF. Written as DNA, the CDR3 is TGTGCCAGCAGCCCAGGGTTTCCGTACGAGCAGTACTTC.